This T cell receptor beta chain was captured in a study of blood T cell repertoires in COVID-19. The wider study: Donors in the United States, Italy and Spain gave samples during acute or convalescent COVID-19.

This CDR3 is built from 13 residues. CDR1 is SGHRS and CDR2 is YFSETQ in the germline V gene. V was pared by 1 base and J by 3 bases, with 5 bases between. Authors' methods: Amplified reference gene primers provided the basis for estimating nucleated cell counts. Here immunoSEQ multiplex PCR was the method, and the copy in TCRdb shows in-frame clones only, minus some. The V and J calls and clone size were taken over from that table, and D and trimming were inferred from the DNA. This sample has 200,000 to 250,000 clones, with 83% found just once. The V and J genes are TRBV5-1 and TRBJ2-1; the D gene is possibly TRBD1 (5 bases). The origin of this receptor is a woman aged 45-60 years with acute or convalescent COVID-19. The material sequenced was peripheral blood. The CDR3 region has the DNA TGCGCCAGCAGCTTGCAGGGCTACAATGAGCAGTTCTTC. This translates into CASSLQGYNEQFF.